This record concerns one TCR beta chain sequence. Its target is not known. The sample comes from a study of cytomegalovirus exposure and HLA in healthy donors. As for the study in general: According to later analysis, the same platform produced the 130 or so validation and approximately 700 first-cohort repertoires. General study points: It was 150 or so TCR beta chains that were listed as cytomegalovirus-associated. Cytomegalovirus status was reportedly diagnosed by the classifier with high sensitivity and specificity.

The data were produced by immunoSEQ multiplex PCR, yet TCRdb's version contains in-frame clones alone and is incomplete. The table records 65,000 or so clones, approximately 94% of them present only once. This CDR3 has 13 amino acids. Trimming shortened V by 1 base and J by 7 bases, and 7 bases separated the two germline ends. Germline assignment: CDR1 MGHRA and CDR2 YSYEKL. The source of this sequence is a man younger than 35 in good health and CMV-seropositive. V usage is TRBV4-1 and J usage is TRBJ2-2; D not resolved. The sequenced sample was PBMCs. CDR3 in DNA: TGCGCCAGCAGCCAAGTAATCCTCGGGGAGCTGTTTTTT. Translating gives CASSQVILGELFF.